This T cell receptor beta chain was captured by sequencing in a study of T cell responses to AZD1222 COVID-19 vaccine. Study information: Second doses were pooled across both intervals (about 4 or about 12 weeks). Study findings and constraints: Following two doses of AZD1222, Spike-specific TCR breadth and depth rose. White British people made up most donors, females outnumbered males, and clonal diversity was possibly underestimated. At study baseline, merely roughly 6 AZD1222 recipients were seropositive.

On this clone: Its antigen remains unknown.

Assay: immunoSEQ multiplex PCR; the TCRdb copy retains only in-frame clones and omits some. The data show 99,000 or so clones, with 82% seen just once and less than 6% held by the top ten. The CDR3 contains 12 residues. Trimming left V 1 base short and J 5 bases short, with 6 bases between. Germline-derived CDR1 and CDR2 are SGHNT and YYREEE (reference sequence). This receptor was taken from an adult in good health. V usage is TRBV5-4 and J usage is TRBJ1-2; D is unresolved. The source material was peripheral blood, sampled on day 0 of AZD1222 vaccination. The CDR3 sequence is CASSLHGYGYTF. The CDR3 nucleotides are TGTGCCAGCAGCTTGCATGGATATGGCTACACCTTC.